These 18 T cell receptor beta chains were sequenced from one sample in a study of T-cell memory formation after mild COVID-19. TCRdb processed the 5' RACE reads anew with MiXCR; each CDR3 protein has one entry. This table has hundreds of thousands of distinct CDR3 sequences, approximately 15% appearing once. Sequencing used PBMCs or a T cell subset sorted from them (not recorded which). These receptors were taken from a man between 18 and 29 years old who had mild COVID-19 (a few samples of this study predate the infection). Cell type and time point are not known.

Of note for this clonotype: This may be a read error, as it is one base from a much larger clone. The chain employs TRBV10-2 and TRBJ2-3, with a tentative D call TRBD2 (6 bases). CDR1 and CDR2 (germline): WSHSY, SAAADI. CDR3 length: 14 amino acids. V was shortened by 3 bases and J by 3 bases, with 10 bases between the two germline ends. The CDR3 is CASSDVGGTDTQYF. The CDR3, as DNA: TGCGCCAGCAGTGATGTGGGGGGTACAGATACGCAGTATTTT.

This clonotype was picked up a small number of times. This chain connects TRBV20-1 to TRBJ2-1; D is uncertain. The CDR3 covers 14 residues. V lost 5 bases to trimming and J lost 4 bases, with 15 bases between them. Germline loops: CDR1 DFQATT, CDR2 SNEGSKA (reference sequence). CDR3: CSAERPLRYNEQFF. CDR3 sequence (DNA): TGCAGTGCTGAAAGGCCTTTAAGGTACAATGAGCAGTTCTTC.

The CDR3 sequence: CASSEYTTGELFF. The DNA for the CDR3 is TGTGCCAGCAGTGAATACACGACCGGGGAGCTGTTTTTT. V usage is TRBV25-1 and J usage is TRBJ2-2, with D hard to call. The V gene's germline CDR1 is MGHDK and CDR2 SYGVNS. The length of the CDR3 is 13 residues. V was shortened by 0 bases and J by 5 bases, with 4 bases between the two germline ends.

This clonotype was seen more than once but under ten times. This chain connects TRBV20-1 to TRBJ1-2, with a possible D match to TRBD1 (6 bases). Germline CDR1 DFQATT, CDR2 SNEGSKA (reference sequence). The CDR3 has 12 amino acids. The DNA for the CDR3 is TGCAGGACCGACAGGCCTAACTATGGCTACACCTTC. Encoded protein: CRTDRPNYGYTF.

V gene TRBV6-1 combines with J gene TRBJ1-5; the D is unclear. Trimming took 5 bases from V and 2 from J, leaving 13 bases between them. CDR1 MNHNS and CDR2 SASEGT come from the germline V gene. The CDR3 loop spans 15 amino acids. The CDR3 loop reads CASSWEWEGNQPQHF. For the CDR3, the DNA is TGTGCCAGCAGTTGGGAGTGGGAGGGCAATCAGCCCCAGCATTTT.

This clonotype has only a few counts. The rearrangement uses TRBV7-9 and TRBJ2-7, with D unresolved. Trimming took 0 bases from V and 2 from J, leaving 8 bases between them. The CDR3 has 14 residues. Per germline, CDR1 SEHNR and CDR2 FQNEAQ (reference sequence). The chain's CDR3 is CASSLASFAYEQYF. The DNA of the CDR3 is TGTGCCAGCAGCTTAGCAAGTTTTGCCTACGAGCAGTACTTC. The variable domain in full, with the rest retrieved from reference TRBV7-9 and TRBJ2-7, is DTGVSQNPRHKITKRGQNVTFRCDPISEHNRLYWYRQTLGQGPEFLTYFQNEAQLEKSRLLSDRFSAERPKGSFSTLEIQRTEQGDSAMYLCASSLASFAYEQYFGPGTRLTVT.

The chain links TRBV28 to TRBJ2-7, with D tentatively TRBD2 (5 bases). V lost 8 bases and J 4 bases, leaving 18 bases between the germline ends. The germline gives CDR1 MDHEN, CDR2 SYDVKM. The CDR3 spans 14 residues. The DNA of the CDR3 is TGTGCCAGCGGGCCGACCGGGATCGTGTACGAGCAGTACGTC. Its translation: CASGPTGIVYEQYV.

This clonotype appeared a few times. The V call is TRBV7-2, the J call TRBJ1-2, with D perhaps TRBD1 (5 bases). CDR3 length: 15 amino acids. Germline loops: CDR1 SGHTA, CDR2 FQGNSA. V lost 5 bases to trimming and J lost 3 bases, with 16 bases between them. DNA of the CDR3: TGTGCCAGCAGCCCTGGTTGGGGGATGCACTATGGCTACACCTTC. Residues: CASSPGWGMHYGYTF.

V usage is TRBV29-1 and J usage is TRBJ1-2; possibly TRBD1 for D (5 bases). The length of the CDR3 is 13 residues. With 5 bases removed from V and 2 bases from J, the gap between germline ends came to 12 bases. Germline CDR1 SQVTM, CDR2 ANQGSEA. The CDR3 reads CSVTHRGNYGYTF. The CDR3 DNA sequence: TGCAGCGTTACCCACCGGGGGAACTATGGCTACACCTTC.

V usage is TRBV6-2 or TRBV6-3 and J usage is TRBJ2-7; a possible D gene is TRBD1 (8 bases). Trimming pared 6 bases from V and 6 bases from J, leaving 15 bases between. The CDR3 has 13 amino acids. Germline assignment: CDR1 MNHEY and CDR2 SVGEGT. The DNA for the CDR3 is TGTGCCAGCAGCCTCACAGGGGGGGCCGAGCAGTACGTC. Amino acid sequence: CASSLTGGAEQYV.

This clonotype was counted many times. V usage is TRBV7-9 and J usage is TRBJ2-2; D not resolved. V dropped 3 bases and J dropped 6 bases, with 5 bases sitting between them. There are 12 residues in the CDR3. Germline values: CDR1 SEHNR, CDR2 FQNEAQ (reference sequence). CDR3 in amino acids: CASSLSAGELFF. Here the CDR3 DNA reads TGTGCCAGCAGCTTGTCCGCCGGGGAGCTGTTTTTT. Combining the CDR3 with reference TRBV7-9 and TRBJ2-2 gives the whole variable domain DTGVSQNPRHKITKRGQNVTFRCDPISEHNRLYWYRQTLGQGPEFLTYFQNEAQLEKSRLLSDRFSAERPKGSFSTLEIQRTEQGDSAMYLCASSLSAGELFFGEGSRLTVL.

This chain links TRBV29-1 with TRBJ2-6; D gene ambiguous. Germline CDR1 SQVTM, CDR2 ANQGSEA. V was pared by 5 bases and J by 2 bases, with 10 bases between. This CDR3 is built from 14 residues. CDR3 residues: CSVSVAAGANVLTF. DNA for the CDR3: TGCAGCGTTTCTGTAGCCGCTGGGGCCAACGTCCTGACTTTC.

This clonotype was recorded a few times. The rearrangement uses TRBV30 and TRBJ1-2, with D uncertain. Trimming removed 4 bases from V and 4 bases from J, with 19 bases in between. This CDR3 has 15 amino acids. The germline gives CDR1 GTSNPN, CDR2 SVGIG (reference sequence). The CDR3 reads CAWMDAVPRAYGYTF. The CDR3 DNA reads as TGTGCCTGGATGGATGCCGTCCCGAGGGCCTATGGCTACACCTTC. The full variable domain, with the rest looked up from reference TRBV30 and TRBJ1-2, is SQTIHQWPATLVQPVGSPLSLECTVEGTSNPNLYWYRQAAGRGLQLLFYSVGIGQISSEVPQNLSASRPQDRQFILSSKKLLLSDSGFYLCAWMDAVPRAYGYTFGSGTRLTVV.

This clonotype came up a few times. J is TRBJ1-1 and V is TRBV29-1; 7 bases fit TRBD1. The germline V gene has CDR1 SQVTM and CDR2 ANQGSEA. The ends lost 6 bases at V and 1 base at J; junction bases unmatched: 5. CDR3 length: 13 amino acids. The CDR3 reads CSVLGGRNTEAFF. CDR3 DNA sequence: TGCAGCGTCCTAGGGGGCCGGAACACTGAAGCTTTCTTT.

This clonotype came up many times. V gene TRBV7-2 combines with J gene TRBJ1-2; 10 nucleotides line up with TRBD1. This CDR3 is built from 13 residues. With V trimmed by 8 bases and J by 6 bases, 6 bases remained unmatched. The germline V gene encodes CDR1 SGHTA and CDR2 FQGNSA. CDR3 nucleotide sequence: TGTGCCAGCCATTCCGGGACAGGGGATGGCTACACCTTC. Translated: CASHSGTGDGYTF.

A few counts support this clonotype. This chain joins TRBV28 and TRBJ1-2; unclear D gene. Deletions cut 3 bases from V and 5 bases from J, with 7 bases between. The CDR3 extends over 12 amino acids. Germline V gives CDR1 MDHEN, CDR2 SYDVKM. The CDR3 coding sequence is TGTGCCAGCAGTTTGAGGGAGTATGGCTACACCTTC. Protein sequence: CASSLREYGYTF.

Ten or more counts support this clonotype. The chain joins TRBV6-2 or TRBV6-3 to TRBJ1-1; D gene uncertain. Germline V lookup: CDR1 MNHEY, CDR2 SVGEGT. This CDR3 region has 13 residues. The ends were cut back, 5 bases at V and 4 bases at J, with 11 bases in the middle. The DNA for the CDR3 is TGTGCCAGCAGTCCCTCGGGTGGCACTGAAGCTTTCTTT. Protein product: CASSPSGGTEAFF.

The V and J genes are TRBV6-2 or TRBV6-3 and TRBJ2-2; TRBD1 aligns across 10 bases. V lost 5 bases and J lost 4; bases outside the gene matches: 4. This CDR3 region has 15 residues. The germline gives CDR1 MNHEY, CDR2 SVGEGT. The CDR3 DNA reads as TGTGCCAGCAGTCAGGACAGGGGGGCCACCGGGGAGCTGTTTTTT. Protein sequence: CASSQDRGATGELFF.